This TCR beta chain was sequenced for a study of blood T cells in healthy people across ages. A second PCR of roughly 7 to 11 cycles used a sample-barcoded 5' primer and a J-beta primer mix. TCRdb reprocessed the 5' RACE reads with MiXCR, giving one entry per CDR3 protein. The sample has 800,000 to 950,000 distinct CDR3 sequences, almost 30% seen once; the top ten hold 10%. This same sample was also part of a study on T cells of mothers and their children.

The sample consisted of blood. This TCR was sampled from a woman between 35 and 50 years old in good health.

For the CDR3, the DNA is TGTGCCAGCAGCTTAGTGGGGGCCGGTACGCAGTATTTT. Its translation: CASSLVGAGTQYF. The chain joins TRBV11-2 to TRBJ2-3, with D perhaps matching TRBD1 (6 bases). Trimming took 1 base from V and 8 from J, leaving 10 bases between them. Germline CDR1 and CDR2: SGHAT and FQNNGV. This CDR3 has 13 amino acids.